These T cell receptor beta chains were read from a single sample in a study of T cells in Graves' hyperthyroidism and ophthalmopathy. TCRdb reprocessed the multiplex PCR reads via MiXCR and lists one record per CDR3 protein. The profile shows a few hundred thousand distinct CDR3 sequences, about 45% of them singletons. The specimen was peripheral blood or thyroid tissue (not recorded which). These receptors were obtained from an adult woman with Graves' disease, either hyperthyroidism or ophthalmopathy (not recorded which). Both conserved end residues are part of each CDR3. A D gene is named only where the DNA matches it firmly. Rows may omit the clone size; those that give it use once, few, many or a size class.

D gene: .
J gene: TRBJ1-1
V gene: TRBV7-9
clone size: .
CDR3 protein: CASSPPSGSGGSEAFF
CDR3 DNA: TGTGCCAGCAGCCCCCCTTCGGGTTCCGGGGGGTCGGAAGCTTTCTTT

D gene: .
J gene: TRBJ2-7
V gene: TRBV9
clone size: many
CDR3 protein: CASSVGDPYEQYF
CDR3 DNA: TGTGCCAGCAGCGTGGGGGACCCTTACGAGCAGTACTTC

D gene: TRBD1
J gene: TRBJ2-5
V gene: TRBV20-1
clone size: .
CDR3 protein: CSAPDRGLGETQYF
CDR3 DNA: TGCAGTGCGCCGGACAGGGGGCTCGGAGAGACCCAGTACTTC

D gene: .
J gene: TRBJ2-5
V gene: TRBV20-1
clone size: .
CDR3 protein: CSAERDRETQYF
CDR3 DNA: TGCAGTGCGGAGCGGGACAGGGAGACCCAGTACTTC

D gene: TRBD1
J gene: TRBJ1-6
V gene: TRBV10-3
clone size: many
CDR3 protein: CAISQGDNSPLHF
CDR3 DNA: TGTGCCATCAGCCAGGGGGATAATTCACCCCTCCACTTT

D gene: TRBD2
J gene: TRBJ2-7
V gene: TRBV29-1
clone size: .
CDR3 protein: CSVEGGLAEYEQYF
CDR3 DNA: TGCAGCGTTGAAGGGGGACTAGCGGAATACGAGCAGTACTTC

D gene: .
J gene: TRBJ2-5
V gene: TRBV15
clone size: .
CDR3 protein: CATSSFRQTQYF
CDR3 DNA: TGTGCCACCAGCAGCTTCCGGCAGACCCAGTACTTC

D gene: .
J gene: TRBJ2-7
V gene: TRBV10-3
clone size: few
CDR3 protein: CAISGSGYEQYF
CDR3 DNA: TGTGCCATCAGTGGCAGCGGTTACGAGCAGTACTTC

D gene: TRBD1
J gene: TRBJ2-7
V gene: TRBV15
clone size: .
CDR3 protein: CATSSTPETGSYEQYF
CDR3 DNA: TGTGCCACCAGCAGCACGCCAGAGACAGGGTCCTACGAGCAGTACTTC

D gene: .
J gene: TRBJ2-5
V gene: TRBV20-1
clone size: few
CDR3 protein: CSAQRLRETQYF
CDR3 DNA: TGCAGTGCTCAGAGACTACGGGAGACCCAGTACTTC